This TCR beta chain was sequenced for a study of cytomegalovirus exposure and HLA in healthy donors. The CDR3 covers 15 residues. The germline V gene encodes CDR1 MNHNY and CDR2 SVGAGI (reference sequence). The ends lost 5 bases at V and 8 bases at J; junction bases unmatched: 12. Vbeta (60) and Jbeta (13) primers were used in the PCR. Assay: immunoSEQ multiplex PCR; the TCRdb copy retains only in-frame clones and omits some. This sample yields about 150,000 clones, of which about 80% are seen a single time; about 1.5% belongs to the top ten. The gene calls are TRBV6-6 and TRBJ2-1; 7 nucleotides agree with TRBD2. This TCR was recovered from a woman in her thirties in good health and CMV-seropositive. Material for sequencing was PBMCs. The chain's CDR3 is CASSRGTTISDEQFF. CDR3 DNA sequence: TGTGCCAGCAGTCGCGGGACTACCATTAGCGATGAGCAGTTCTTC.